Below, one TCR beta chain is given with its context. What antigen it recognizes has not been identified. There are no base qualities to consult, and no much larger clone falls within one base. Patients with autoimmune disease history or receiving systemic immunosuppression were excluded from the trial. Peripheral blood for TCR sequencing was collected from all dose cohorts at baseline, on cycle 4 day 1, and on cycle 7 day 1. The samples were drawn from a first-in-human, open-label, multicenter phase I dose-escalation trial of ivuxolimab. The trial enrolled adults with locally advanced or metastatic head and neck squamous cell, hepatocellular, melanoma or renal cell carcinoma. Before TCR sequencing, CD4+ T cells and CD8+ T cells were sorted from peripheral blood as separate populations. These data belong to a study of OX40 agonist ivuxolimab in advanced cancers. Describing the broader study: Ivuxolimab, which targeted the costimulatory receptor OX40 (CD134), was an agonistic, fully human IgG2 monoclonal antibody. Intravenous ivuxolimab was administered to patients every 2 weeks at six dose levels: 0.01, 0.1, 0.3, 1.5, 3 and 10 mg/kg. Of the 50 to 55 patients in dose escalation, 19 had hepatocellular carcinoma, roughly 15 had melanoma, 9 had renal cell carcinoma and 9 had head and neck cancer. In the dose-escalation cohort, nearly 85% of patients were male, and the mean age was roughly 60 years with a range of about 20 to 80. Patients were allowed to have had prior anti-PD-1, anti-PD-L1 or anti-CTLA-4 therapy, and approximately 40% of the dose-escalation patients had been treated with checkpoint inhibitors. Partial responses occurred in three dose-escalation patients, of whom one had hepatocellular carcinoma and two had cutaneous melanoma. Peripheral TCRbeta sequencing was intended to test whether TCR sequence diversity was altered and clonal T-cell expansion was caused by ivuxolimab. The paper describes the monotherapy dose-escalation part (N of about 54 patients) of the phase I trial of ivuxolimab. Results the study describes overall, beyond this receptor: Antigen specificity was not determined for the clonally expanded peripheral T cells. On average, CD8+ T cells showed more expanded clones than CD4+ T cells after ivuxolimab. At doses from 0.1 to 3.0 mg/kg, clonal expansion was seen in both CD4+ and CD8+ blood T cells between baseline and week 6. Partial responders in the 0.1-3.0 mg/kg groups had among the lowest normalized peripheral clonal expansion, especially among CD8+ T cells. Low levels of normalized T-cell clonal expansion were also seen in some patients who did not respond.

There are 15 amino acids in the CDR3, from cysteine to phenylalanine inclusive. Only CDR3 DNA is held: 45 bases, read in frame from base 1. The germline V gene (reference sequence) provides CDR1 SEHNR and CDR2 FQNEAQ. The junction shows trimming of 6 bases on V and 6 bases on J, plus 17 bases between the germline ends. Genomic DNA was extracted from sorted cells for sequencing of the TCRbeta CDR3 region. TCRbeta CDR3 regions were sequenced using the immunoSEQ Assay. In its TCRdb copy, this immuneACCESS table keeps in-frame sequences only and misses some clones. Where compared with another copy, unresolved V genes explain less than half of these, and the others have no known cause. This sample holds some 95,000 clones; around 82% were observed only once. Roughly 3.8% of the sample belongs to the ten largest clones.

This chain is built from TRBV7-9 and TRBJ1-4, with the D gene not clear enough to name. The material was CD4+ or CD8+ T cells sorted from blood, obtained in a trial of the OX40 agonist ivuxolimab. The TCR originated in an adult with an advanced solid tumor such as melanoma, head and neck, liver or kidney cancer. The CDR3 here reads CASSDQDGGDEKLFF. The nucleotides are TGTGCCAGCAGTGACCAGGATGGTGGGGATGAAAAACTGTTTTTT. Extended through the reference TRBV7-9 and TRBJ1-4 proteins, this CDR3 yields the full variable domain: DTGVSQNPRHKITKRGQNVTFRCDPISEHNRLYWYRQTLGQGPEFLTYFQNEAQLEKSRLLSDRFSAERPKGSFSTLEIQRTEQGDSAMYLCASSDQDGGDEKLFFGSGTQLSVL.